The TCR beta chain under discussion was sequenced for a study of T cell repertoires in ileal Crohn's disease. Study at large: Every patient was operated on for stricturing (roughly 61%) or penetrating (39%) complications.

Produced via immunoSEQ multiplex PCR; TCRdb's table is partial and in-frame only. The sample includes some 15,000 clones, around 72% seen only once; the top ten take approximately 4.5%. Described time point: neoterminal ileum biopsy at postoperative endoscopy, about 6 months after surgery. Germline CDR1 MDHEN, CDR2 SYDVKM. The CDR3 consists of 13 residues. V dropped 8 bases and J dropped 1 base, with 11 bases sitting between them. This receptor was taken from an adult with Crohn's disease. The chain has TRBV28 and TRBJ1-1, with D possibly being TRBD1 (5 bases). The material sequenced was ileal tissue. CDR3 sequence: CASPGTGNTEAFF. DNA of the CDR3: TGTGCCAGCCCCGGGACGGGGAACACTGAAGCTTTCTTT. Using reference TRBV28 and TRBJ1-1 for the parts outside the CDR3, the full variable domain is DVKVTQSSRYLVKRTGEKVFLECVQDMDHENMFWYRQDPGLGLRLIYFSYDVKMKEKGDIPEGYSVSREKKERFSLILESASTNQTSMYLCASPGTGNTEAFFGQGTRLTVV.